One T cell receptor beta chain is described in this entry. Its antigen is undetermined. The data were obtained in a study of CD8 T cells in Susac syndrome. Findings and limits, study-wide: The study conceded that relatively few individuals underwent its TCR sequencing and HLA analysis.

RNA was extracted with the RNeasy kit, and a quantity of roughly 0.5 to 1 ug was reverse transcribed using random hexamers. The method of amplification for TCR beta CDR3 was immunoSEQ multiplex PCR, covering 54 Vbeta and 13 Jbeta. A single record per CDR3 protein comes from TCRdb applying MiXCR to the immunoSEQ multiplex PCR reads. The table has approximately 180,000 distinct CDR3 sequences, 75% to 95% seen once. CD8+ and CD4+ T cells from blood underwent TCR beta sequencing. Fulfillment of recently defined diagnostic criteria for definite or probable disease was shown by the patients with Susac syndrome. Trimming removed 4 bases at V and 0 bases at J, with 4 bases between. This CDR3 has 14 residues.

The receptor's source is a human donor with Susac syndrome. The chain employs TRBV12-3 or TRBV12-4 and TRBJ2-6; no clear D. The sequenced sample was CD4+ T cells from PBMCs. CDR3 residues: CASSYTSGANVLTF. The CDR3 nucleotides read TGTGCCAGCAGTTACACCTCTGGGGCCAACGTCCTGACTTTC.